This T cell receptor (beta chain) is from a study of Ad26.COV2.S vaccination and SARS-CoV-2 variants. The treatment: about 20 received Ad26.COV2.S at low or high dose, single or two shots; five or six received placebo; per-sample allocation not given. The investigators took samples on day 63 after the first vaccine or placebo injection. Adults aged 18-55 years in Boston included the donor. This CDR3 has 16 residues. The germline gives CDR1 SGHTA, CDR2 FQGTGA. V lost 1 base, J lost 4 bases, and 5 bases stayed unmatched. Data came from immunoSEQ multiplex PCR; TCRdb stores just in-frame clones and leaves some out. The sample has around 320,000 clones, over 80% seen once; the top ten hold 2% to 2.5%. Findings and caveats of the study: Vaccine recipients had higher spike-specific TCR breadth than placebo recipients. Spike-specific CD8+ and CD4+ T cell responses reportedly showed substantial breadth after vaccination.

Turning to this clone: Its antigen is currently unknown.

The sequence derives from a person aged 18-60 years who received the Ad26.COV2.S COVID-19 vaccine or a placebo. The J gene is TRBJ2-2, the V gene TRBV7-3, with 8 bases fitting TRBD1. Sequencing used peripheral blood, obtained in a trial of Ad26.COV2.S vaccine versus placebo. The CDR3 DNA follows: TGTGCCAGCAGCTTAATACAGGGGGGAATCACCGGGGAGCTGTTTTTT. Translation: CASSLIQGGITGELFF. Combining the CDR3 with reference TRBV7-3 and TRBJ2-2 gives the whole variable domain GAGVSQTPSNKVTEKGKYVELRCDPISGHTALYWYRQSLGQGPEFLIYFQGTGAADDSGLPNDRFFAVRPEGSVSTLKIQRTERGDSAVYLCASSLIQGGITGELFFGEGSRLTVL.